This T cell receptor (beta chain) was documented in a study of radiotherapy plus CTLA-4 blockade in lung cancer. Study results and caveats: Following radiotherapy plus ipilimumab, tumor-derived TCR clones expanded in the blood.

Sequenced by immunoSEQ multiplex PCR; TCRdb stores in-frame clones only, minus some. The sample shows some 70,000 clones, around 80% of them seen only once. Trimming left V 6 bases short and J 6 bases short, with 15 bases between. Germline V lookup: CDR1 LGHNT, CDR2 FRNRAP. The CDR3 consists of 14 residues. About this clone: What it binds is unknown.

The material was peripheral blood, obtained from a patient treated with radiotherapy plus ipilimumab. The sequence came from a human donor with non-small cell lung cancer who had a complete response to radiotherapy plus ipilimumab. The chain uses TRBV12-5 and TRBJ2-1, with D perhaps matching TRBD2 (6 bases). In nucleotides, the CDR3 is TGTGCTAGTGGGCTCCCGGGACTTCCCAATGAGCAGTTCTTC. This gives the protein CASGLPGLPNEQFF.